This T cell receptor (beta chain) was sequenced in a study of T cell responses to AZD1222 COVID-19 vaccine. Study information: Recipients boosted at about 4 weeks or about 12 weeks are pooled.

Using immunoSEQ multiplex PCR, the repertoire was profiled, and TCRdb retains in-frame clones only, with some absent. The sample has over 45,000 clones, around 89% seen once. Regarding this clone: Its antigen is still unknown.

Overall study findings and caveats: Receipt of two AZD1222 doses was followed by a rise in Spike-specific TCR breadth and depth. The repertoires were collected only after the peak T cell response. Clonal diversity may have been underestimated in mostly white British donors.

The CDR3 covers 15 residues. Trimming at V came to 3 bases and at J to 5 bases, leaving 8 bases not matched to a gene. Germline lookup yields CDR1 WNHNN and CDR2 SYGVQD (reference sequence). The receptor was isolated from an adult in good health. Here the sequenced sample was peripheral blood, taken on day 0 of AZD1222 vaccination. The rearrangement uses TRBV10-1 and TRBJ1-1; TRBD1 matches at 8 bases. DNA for the CDR3: TGCGCCAGCAGTGAAGGACAGGGAATCGGGACTGAAGCTTTCTTT. Amino acids: CASSEGQGIGTEAFF.